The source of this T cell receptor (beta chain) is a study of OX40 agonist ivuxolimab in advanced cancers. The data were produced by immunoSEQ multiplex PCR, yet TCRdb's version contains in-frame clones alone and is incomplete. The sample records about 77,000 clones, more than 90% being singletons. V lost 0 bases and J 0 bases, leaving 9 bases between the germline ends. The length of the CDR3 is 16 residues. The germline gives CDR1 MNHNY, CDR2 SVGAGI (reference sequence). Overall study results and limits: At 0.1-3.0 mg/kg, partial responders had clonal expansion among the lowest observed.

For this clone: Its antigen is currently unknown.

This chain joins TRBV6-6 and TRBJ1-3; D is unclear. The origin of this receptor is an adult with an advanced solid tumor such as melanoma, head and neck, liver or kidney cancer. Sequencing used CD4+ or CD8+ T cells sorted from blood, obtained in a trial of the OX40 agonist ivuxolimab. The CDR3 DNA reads TGTGCCAGCAGTTACTCTGGCCGCCCCTCTGGAAACACCATATATTTT. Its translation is CASSYSGRPSGNTIYF.